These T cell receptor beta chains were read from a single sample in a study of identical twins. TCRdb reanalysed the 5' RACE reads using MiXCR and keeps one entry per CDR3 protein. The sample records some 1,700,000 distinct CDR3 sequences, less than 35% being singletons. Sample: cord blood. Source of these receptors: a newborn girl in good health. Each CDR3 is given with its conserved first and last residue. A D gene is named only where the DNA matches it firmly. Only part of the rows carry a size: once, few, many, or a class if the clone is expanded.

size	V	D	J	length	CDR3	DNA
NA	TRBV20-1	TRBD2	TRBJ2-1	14	CSASVLAGALEQFF	TGCAGTGCTAGTGTACTAGCGGGAGCTCTCGAGCAGTTCTTC
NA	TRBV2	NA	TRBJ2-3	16	CASSALIGTSTDTQYF	TGTGCCAGCAGTGCCCTTATCGGTACTAGCACAGATACGCAGTATTTT
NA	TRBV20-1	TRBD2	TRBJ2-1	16	CSALWRKVAGGREQFF	TGCAGTGCCTTATGGCGGAAAGTAGCGGGGGGGCGCGAGCAGTTCTTC
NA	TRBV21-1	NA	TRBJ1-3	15	CANSNFGTPGNTIYF	TGTGCCAACAGCAATTTTGGGACCCCTGGAAACACCATATATTTT
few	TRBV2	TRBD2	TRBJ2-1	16	CASSSMTSASYNEQFF	TGTGCCAGCAGCTCGATGACTAGCGCCTCATACAATGAGCAGTTCTTC
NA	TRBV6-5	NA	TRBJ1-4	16	CASSYFPGVENEKLFF	TGTGCCAGCAGTTACTTCCCAGGGGTGGAAAATGAAAAACTGTTTTTT
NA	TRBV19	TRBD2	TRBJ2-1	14	CASSEASGLVEQFF	TGTGCCAGTAGTGAGGCTAGCGGGTTGGTTGAGCAGTTCTTC
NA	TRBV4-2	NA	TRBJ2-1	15	CASFLRVGGRNEQFF	TGTGCCAGCTTTCTCAGGGTAGGAGGGCGGAATGAGCAGTTCTTC
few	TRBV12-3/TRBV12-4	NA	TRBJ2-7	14	CASSLWGDGYEQYF	TGTGCCAGCAGTTTATGGGGGGATGGCTACGAGCAGTACTTC
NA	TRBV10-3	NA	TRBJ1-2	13	CAISPAGRGGYTF	TGTGCCATCAGCCCGGCGGGGCGGGGGGGCTACACCTTC
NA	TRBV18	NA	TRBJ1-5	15	CASSPNRESNQPQHF	TGTGCCAGCTCACCAAACAGGGAGAGCAATCAGCCCCAGCATTTT
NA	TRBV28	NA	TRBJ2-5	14	CASSFNKGPYEQYF	TGTGCCAGCAGTTTCAATAAGGGGCCGTATGAGCAGTACTTC
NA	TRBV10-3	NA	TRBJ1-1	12	CAIGPLNTEAFF	TGTGCCATCGGACCTCTGAACACTGAAGCTTTCTTT
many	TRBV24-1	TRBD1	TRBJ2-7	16	CATSDLVDRIHYEQYF	TGTGCCACCAGTGATTTGGTGGACAGGATTCACTACGAGCAGTACTTC
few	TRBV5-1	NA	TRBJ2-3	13	CASGLALADTQYF	TGCGCCAGCGGCTTGGCGTTGGCAGATACGCAGTATTTT
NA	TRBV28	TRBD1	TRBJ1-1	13	CASRLGQHPEAFF	TGTGCCAGCAGGCTGGGACAGCACCCTGAAGCTTTCTTT
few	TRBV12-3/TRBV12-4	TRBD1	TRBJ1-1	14	CASSGQGQGTEAFF	TGTGCCAGCAGCGGACAGGGCCAAGGCACTGAAGCTTTCTTT
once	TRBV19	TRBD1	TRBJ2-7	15	CASSIDRVAPYEQYF	TGTGCCAGTAGTATCGACAGGGTAGCCCCCTACGAGCAGTACTTC
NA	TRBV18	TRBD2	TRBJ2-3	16	CASSRNSGRATDTQYF	TGTGCCAGCTCACGAAATAGCGGGAGGGCCACAGATACGCAGTATTTT
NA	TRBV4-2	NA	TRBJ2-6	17	CASSRRGEGAGANVLTF	TGTGCCAGCAGCCGCCGGGGAGAAGGGGCTGGGGCCAACGTCCTGACTTTC
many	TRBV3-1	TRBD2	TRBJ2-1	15	CASSQGSGIYNEQFF	TGTGCCAGCAGCCAAGGTAGCGGGATCTACAATGAGCAGTTCTTC
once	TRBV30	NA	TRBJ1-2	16	CAWSVRRAVLVYGYTF	TGTGCCTGGAGTGTAAGGAGGGCCGTTCTAGTCTATGGCTACACCTTC
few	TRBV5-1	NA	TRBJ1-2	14	CASSHGQPNYGYTF	TGCGCCAGCAGTCACGGACAGCCTAACTATGGCTACACCTTC
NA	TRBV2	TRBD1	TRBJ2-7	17	CASSVTGGYNLVDEQYF	TGTGCCAGCAGTGTGACAGGGGGCTATAACTTGGTGGACGAGCAGTACTTC
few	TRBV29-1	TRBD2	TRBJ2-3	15	CSVLGTSRKRDTQYF	TGCAGCGTCCTGGGGACTAGCAGGAAACGGGATACGCAGTATTTT
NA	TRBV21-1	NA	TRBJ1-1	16	CASSKGPGQRDTEAFF	TGTGCCAGCAGCAAAGGACCGGGACAGCGGGACACTGAAGCTTTCTTT
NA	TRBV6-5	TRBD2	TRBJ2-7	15	CASSPSGSRAYEQYF	TGTGCCAGCAGCCCTAGCGGGAGCAGGGCCTACGAGCAGTACTTC
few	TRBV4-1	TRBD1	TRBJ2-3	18	CASSPRPWDRANTDTQYF	TGCGCCAGCAGCCCACGACCTTGGGACAGGGCTAACACAGATACGCAGTATTTT
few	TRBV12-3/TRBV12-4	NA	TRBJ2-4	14	CASSPPHRGGHQYF	TGTGCCAGCAGTCCCCCCCACAGGGGAGGTCATCAGTACTTC
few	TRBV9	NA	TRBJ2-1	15	CASSVGWGSYNEQFF	TGTGCCAGCAGCGTAGGGTGGGGCTCCTACAATGAGCAGTTCTTC
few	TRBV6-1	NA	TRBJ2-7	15	CASSLRWDGTYEQYF	TGTGCCAGCAGTCTTAGATGGGACGGGACCTACGAGCAGTACTTC
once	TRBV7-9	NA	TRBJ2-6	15	CASSLGEAGANVLTF	TGTGCCAGCAGCTTAGGAGAAGCTGGGGCCAACGTCCTGACTTTC
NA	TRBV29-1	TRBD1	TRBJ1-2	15	CSVDARDSINYDYTF	TGCAGCGTTGACGCTCGGGACAGCATCAACTATGACTACACCTTC
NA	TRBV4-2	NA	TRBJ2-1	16	CASSQGDGSPYNEQFF	TGTGCCAGCAGCCAAGGTGACGGGAGCCCCTACAATGAGCAGTTCTTC
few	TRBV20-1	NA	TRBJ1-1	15	CSARQGSRMNTEAFF	TGCAGTGCTCGGCAGGGGTCACGAATGAACACTGAAGCTTTCTTT
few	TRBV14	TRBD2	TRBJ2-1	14	CASSQTSGRYEQFF	TGTGCCAGCAGCCAAACTAGCGGGAGGTATGAGCAGTTCTTC
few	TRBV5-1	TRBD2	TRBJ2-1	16	CASSLILAGAGNEQFF	TGCGCCAGCAGCCTCATACTAGCGGGGGCGGGGAATGAGCAGTTCTTC
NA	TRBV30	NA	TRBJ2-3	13	CAWSVLGIDTQYF	TGTGCCTGGAGTGTACTTGGCATTGATACGCAGTATTTT
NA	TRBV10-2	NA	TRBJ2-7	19	CASSESKLRLGTRAYEQYF	TGCGCCAGCAGTGAGTCCAAACTACGGTTGGGGACACGGGCCTACGAGCAGTACTTC
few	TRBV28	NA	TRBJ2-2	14	CASMGAPNTGELFF	TGTGCCAGCATGGGGGCCCCGAACACCGGGGAGCTGTTTTTT
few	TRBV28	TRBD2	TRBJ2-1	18	CASSLFGIAGTTYNEQFF	TGTGCCAGCAGTTTGTTCGGAATAGCGGGGACGACCTACAATGAGCAGTTCTTC
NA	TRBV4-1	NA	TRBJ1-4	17	CASSQVIGMETNEKLFF	TGCGCCAGCAGCCAAGTAATCGGGATGGAGACTAATGAAAAACTGTTTTTT
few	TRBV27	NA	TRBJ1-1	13	CASSPSSGREAFF	TGTGCCAGCAGTCCCTCTTCCGGTCGGGAGGCTTTCTTT
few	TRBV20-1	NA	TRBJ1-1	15	CSAREDSRGNTEAFF	TGCAGTGCTAGAGAGGACAGCCGAGGGAACACTGAAGCTTTCTTT
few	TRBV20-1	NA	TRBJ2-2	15	CSALRAEKNTGELFF	TGCAGTGCTTTGCGGGCCGAAAAGAACACCGGGGAGCTGTTTTTT
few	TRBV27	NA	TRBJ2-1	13	CASSLSRTNEQFF	TGTGCCAGCAGTTTATCTCGGACTAATGAGCAGTTCTTC
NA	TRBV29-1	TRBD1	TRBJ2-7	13	CSVEDFPGGEQYF	TGCAGCGTTGAAGATTTCCCAGGGGGCGAGCAGTACTTC
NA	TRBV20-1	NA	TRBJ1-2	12	CSAGPGHYGYTF	TGCAGTGCCGGACCGGGACATTATGGCTACACCTTC
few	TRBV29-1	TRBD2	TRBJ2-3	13	CSEGLAGAHTQYF	TGCAGCGAGGGACTAGCGGGGGCCCATACGCAGTATTTT
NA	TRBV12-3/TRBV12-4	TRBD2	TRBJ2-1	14	CASSFTGTSNERFF	TGTGCCAGCAGTTTCACCGGGACTAGCAATGAGCGGTTCTTC
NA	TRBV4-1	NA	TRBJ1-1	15	CASSQDSPRGTEAFF	TGCGCCAGCAGCCAAGATTCCCCCCGGGGGACTGAAGCTTTCTTT
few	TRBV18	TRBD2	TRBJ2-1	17	CASSPPTSGRAYNEQFF	TGTGCCAGCTCACCACCGACTAGCGGGAGGGCCTACAATGAGCAGTTCTTC
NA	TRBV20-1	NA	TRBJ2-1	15	CSARDSQRVSYEQFF	TGCAGTGCTAGAGATTCCCAGCGGGTCTCCTACGAGCAGTTCTTC
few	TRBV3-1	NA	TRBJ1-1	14	CASSYKGGNTEAFF	TGTGCCAGCAGCTACAAAGGGGGAAACACTGAAGCTTTCTTT
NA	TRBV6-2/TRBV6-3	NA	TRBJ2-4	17	CASSLLPAGLAKNIQYF	TGTGCCAGCAGCCTACTTCCGGCGGGGTTAGCCAAAAACATTCAGTACTTC
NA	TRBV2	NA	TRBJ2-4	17	CASSERQLNLAKNIQYF	TGTGCCAGCAGTGAGAGACAGTTAAATCTGGCCAAAAACATTCAGTACTTC
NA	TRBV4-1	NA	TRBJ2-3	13	CASSQDSFGTQYF	TGCGCCAGCAGCCAAGATTCCTTTGGTACGCAGTATTTT
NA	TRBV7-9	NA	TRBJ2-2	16	CASRAQGGAPTGELFF	TGTGCCAGCAGGGCCCAGGGCGGGGCGCCCACCGGGGAGCTGTTTTTT
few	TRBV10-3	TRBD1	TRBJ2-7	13	CAISERGPYEQYF	TGTGCCATCAGTGAGAGGGGGCCCTACGAGCAGTACTTC